This TCR beta chain came from a study of tumor-infiltrating lymphocytes in localized non-small cell lung cancer. Across the study: The cohort mixed smokers and never-smokers, several histologies, and some post-neoadjuvant-chemotherapy samples. Study-wide results and caveats: IM1 and IM2 tumors showed no difference in T-cell fraction.

The germline V and J ends were trimmed by 3 bases and 8 bases, with 17 bases remaining between them. CDR1 SGHRS and CDR2 YFSETQ come from the germline V gene. This CDR3 spans 14 amino acids. In regard to this clone: The antigen remains undetermined.

Assay used: immunoSEQ multiplex PCR; TCRdb lists only in-frame clones, some missing. The profile covers 12,000 or so clones, with 60% to 85% appearing a single time and about 17% taken by the ten largest. The sequenced sample was uninvolved lung tissue not adjacent to the tumor. V usage is TRBV5-1 and J usage is TRBJ1-2, with D uncertain. This TCR was recovered from a human donor with non-small cell lung cancer. The CDR3: CASSYEDGNRGYTF. The CDR3 DNA sequence: TGCGCCAGCAGCTATGAGGACGGGAATCGGGGCTACACCTTC.